This TCR beta chain came from a study of human T cells and chemical hapten exposure. Findings and limits, study-wide: Sensitizing with DPC caused no change in TCRs above 1 in 1000 frequency.

Time point denoted: patch test 3, about 24 weeks after DPC sensitization. Treatment described: therapeutic diphenylcyclopropenone sensitization with weekly scalp DPC. The V end lost 4 bases, the J end lost 0 bases, and 10 bases lay between the germline ends. The CDR3 extends over 13 amino acids. CDR1 is DFQATT and CDR2 is SNEGSKA in the germline V gene (reference sequence). Individual cDNA molecules in this library carried unique molecular identifiers. Each CDR3 protein is one row after TCRdb ran MiXCR on the RACE reads. The table records 70,000 to 90,000 distinct CDR3 sequences, less than 14% of them present only once. Notes on this clonotype: Its target is unknown.

V is TRBV20-1 and J is TRBJ2-7; D gene unclear. Specimen: whole blood, collected in connection with sensitization to the hapten diphenylcyclopropenone (DPC). This TCR came from a woman in her fifties or sixties with alopecia areata. Some clones in this sample may be carry-over from other donors' samples. The CDR3 coding sequence is TGCAGTGCTATACGTCCGAGCTCCTACGAGCAGTACTTC. Translating gives CSAIRPSSYEQYF.